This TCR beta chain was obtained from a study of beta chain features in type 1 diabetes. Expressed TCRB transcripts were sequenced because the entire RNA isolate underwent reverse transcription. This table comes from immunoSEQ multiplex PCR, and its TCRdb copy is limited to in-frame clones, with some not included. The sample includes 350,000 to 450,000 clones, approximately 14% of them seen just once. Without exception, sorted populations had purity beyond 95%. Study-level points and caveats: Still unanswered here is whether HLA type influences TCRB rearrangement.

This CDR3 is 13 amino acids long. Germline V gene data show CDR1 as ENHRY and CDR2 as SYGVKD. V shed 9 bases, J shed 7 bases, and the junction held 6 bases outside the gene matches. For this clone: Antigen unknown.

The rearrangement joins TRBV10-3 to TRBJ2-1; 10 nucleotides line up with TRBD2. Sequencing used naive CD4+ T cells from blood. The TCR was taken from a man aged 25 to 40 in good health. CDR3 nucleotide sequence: TGTGCCATAAGCGGGAGGGCAGAAAATGAGCAGTTCTTC. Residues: CAISGRAENEQFF.